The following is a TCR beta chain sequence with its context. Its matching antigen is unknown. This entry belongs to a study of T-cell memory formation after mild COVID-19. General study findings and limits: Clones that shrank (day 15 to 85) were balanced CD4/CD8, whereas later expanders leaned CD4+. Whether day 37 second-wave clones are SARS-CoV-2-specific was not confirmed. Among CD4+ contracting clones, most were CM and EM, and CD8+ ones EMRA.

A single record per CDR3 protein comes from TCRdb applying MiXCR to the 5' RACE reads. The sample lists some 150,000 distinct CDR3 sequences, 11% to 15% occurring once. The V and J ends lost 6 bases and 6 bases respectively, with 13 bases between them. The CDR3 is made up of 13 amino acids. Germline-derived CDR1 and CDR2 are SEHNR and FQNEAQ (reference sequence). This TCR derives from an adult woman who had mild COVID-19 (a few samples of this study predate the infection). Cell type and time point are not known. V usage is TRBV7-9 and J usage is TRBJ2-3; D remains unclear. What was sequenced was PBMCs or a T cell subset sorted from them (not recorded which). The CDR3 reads CASSPPLADTQYF. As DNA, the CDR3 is TGTGCCAGCAGTCCCCCGCTCGCGGATACGCAGTATTTT.